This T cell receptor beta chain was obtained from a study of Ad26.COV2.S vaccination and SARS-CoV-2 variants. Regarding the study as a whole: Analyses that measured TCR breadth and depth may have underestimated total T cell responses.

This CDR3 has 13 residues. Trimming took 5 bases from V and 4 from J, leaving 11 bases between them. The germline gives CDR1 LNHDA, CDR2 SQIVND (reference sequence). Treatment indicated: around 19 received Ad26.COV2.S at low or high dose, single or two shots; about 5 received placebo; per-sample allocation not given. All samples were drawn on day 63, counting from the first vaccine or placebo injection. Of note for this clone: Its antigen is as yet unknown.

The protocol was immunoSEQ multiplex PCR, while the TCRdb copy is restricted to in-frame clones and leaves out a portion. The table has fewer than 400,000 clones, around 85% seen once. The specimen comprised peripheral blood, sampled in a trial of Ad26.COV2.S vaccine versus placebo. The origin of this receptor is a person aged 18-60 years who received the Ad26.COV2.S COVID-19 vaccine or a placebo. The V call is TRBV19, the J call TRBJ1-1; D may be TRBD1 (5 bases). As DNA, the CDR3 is TGTGCCAGTAGTGCCCCGGGGGGCACTGAAGCTTTCTTT. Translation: CASSAPGGTEAFF.